This TCR beta chain was identified during a study of T cell responses to AZD1222 COVID-19 vaccine. Profiling relied on immunoSEQ multiplex PCR, and the TCRdb table lists in-frame clones only, not all of them. In the table there are about 140,000 clones, about 89% of which are singletons. The V gene's germline CDR1 is MRHNA and CDR2 SNTAGT. V lost 8 bases and J lost 5, with 12 bases in between. The CDR3 has 12 residues. Regarding the study as a whole: At baseline, just 6 or 7 AZD1222 recipients tested seropositive. White British ancestry dominated among donors, who included more females, and clonal diversity was possibly underestimated. The repertoires were collected only after the peak T cell response.

A remark on this clone: Its antigen is not identified.

This chain joins TRBV6-4 and TRBJ2-5, with D perhaps TRBD1 or TRBD2 (6 bases each). The TCR comes from an adult who received the MenACWY meningococcal vaccine as a control. The sample in question was peripheral blood, obtained 28 days after the second dose of the MenACWY control vaccine. Here the CDR3 DNA reads TGTGCCAGCGACGGGGGCCGCGAGACCCAGTACTTC. Its translation is CASDGGRETQYF.